These 8 T cell receptor beta chains were all obtained from the same sample, sequenced in a study of vaccination effects on CD4 cells after COVID-19. These receptors' antigens are unknown. Repertoires were generated with immunoSEQ multiplex PCR, while TCRdb's copy carries only in-frame clones and drops some. The sample has about 50,000 clones; roughly 80% are singletons. Following 10 days of culture, CD4+ T cells were isolated. The sequencing here drew on CD4+ T cells from PBMCs cultured without peptide, taken before COVID-19 vaccination. The receptors derive from a human donor who received a COVID-19 vaccine.

J is TRBJ2-4 and V is TRBV12-2; the D call of TRBD2 is as the table states it, not checked on the DNA. TRBV12-2 represents a pseudogene. The CDR3 spans 18 residues. CDR3 residues: CASRRAGGPLLAKNIQYF. The CDR3 DNA reads as TGTGCAAGTCGCCGAGCGGGGGGGCCACTCCTAGCCAAAAACATTCAGTACTTC.

Written as DNA, the CDR3 is TGTGCCAGCAGCCAAGGGTACAGGGCACAGATTACTAACTATGGCTACACCTTC. This gives the protein CASSQGYRAQITNYGYTF. The J gene is TRBJ1-2, the V gene TRBV7-2; possibly TRBD1 for D (6 bases). The V end was cut by 5 bases, the J end by 0 bases, with 22 bases between. The germline CDR1 and CDR2 sequences are SGHTA and FQGNSA. The CDR3 contains 18 residues.

The chain has TRBV2 and TRBJ1-5; D is possibly TRBD1 (6 bases). Germline V gene data show CDR1 as SNHLY and CDR2 as FYNNEI. Trimming pared 5 bases from V and 7 bases from J, leaving 18 bases between. The CDR3 has 15 amino acids. In DNA, the CDR3 is TGTGCCAGCAGTAACAGGGAGGGGGTCCGGCAGCCCCAGCATTTT. This translates into CASSNREGVRQPQHF. The full variable domain, rest sourced from reference TRBV2 and TRBJ1-5, is EPEVTQTPSHQVTQMGQEVILRCVPISNHLYFYWYRQILGQKVEFLVSFYNNEISEKSEIFDDQFSVERPDGSNFTLKIRSTKLEDSAMYFCASSNREGVRQPQHFGDGTRLSIL.

The chain couples TRBV2 to TRBJ2-5; D is uncertain. Trimming stripped 3 bases from V and 1 base from J, with 6 bases between. This CDR3 has 13 residues. Germline V lookup: CDR1 SNHLY, CDR2 FYNNEI. CDR3 region: CASSDSGQETQYF. The DNA of the CDR3 is TGTGCCAGCAGTGATTCGGGCCAAGAGACCCAGTACTTC.

This chain joins TRBV6-2 or TRBV6-3 and TRBJ1-5; D is ambiguous. The CDR3 is made up of 14 amino acids. V lost 4 bases, J lost 4 bases, and 11 bases lay in between. Germline CDR1 MNHEY, CDR2 SVGEGT. DNA of the CDR3: TGTGCCAGCAGTTGGCAGGAGGTTAATCAGCCCCAGCATTTT. Encoded protein: CASSWQEVNQPQHF.

The chain recombines TRBV18 with TRBJ1-2, with D possibly TRBD1 on 6 matching bases. Per the germline V gene, CDR1 is KGHSH and CDR2 is LQKENI. Trimming stripped 3 bases from V and 4 bases from J, with 24 bases between. The CDR3 is 18 residues long. The CDR3 reads CASSPTTTGTRMLYGYTF. CDR3 DNA: TGTGCCAGCTCACCTACTACGACCGGGACACGGATGCTCTATGGCTACACCTTC.

The CDR3: CASSLAAGVRTDTQYF. CDR3 DNA: TGCGCCAGCAGCCTTGCAGCGGGGGTCCGCACAGATACGCAGTATTTT. The chain is built from TRBV4-1 and TRBJ2-3; 8 bases are a match to TRBD2. V shed 4 bases and J 1 base; nucleotides not matched to a gene: 7. The germline V gene encodes CDR1 MGHRA and CDR2 YSYEKL. The CDR3 is made up of 16 amino acids.

A single count supports this clone. Here the CDR3 DNA reads TGTGCCAGCAGCTTAGGCGGGGGGTCCATCGAGAAAGAGACCCAGTACTTC. This gives the protein CASSLGGGSIEKETQYF. The chain is built from TRBV7-2 and TRBJ2-5; TRBD2 aligns across 8 bases. Germline CDR1 SGHTA, CDR2 FQGNSA. The CDR3 extends over 17 amino acids. With 1 base clipped from V and 3 bases from J, the junction kept 10 bases outside the gene matches.